One sample yielded the 26 T cell receptor beta chains listed below, sequenced in a study of response to subunit inactivated influenza vaccine. Using its own MiXCR run on the RT-PCR reads, TCRdb lists one record per CDR3 protein. The sample holds some 480,000 distinct CDR3 sequences, over 9.5% seen once. Sample: PBMCs from blood, taken roughly 46 days after vaccination. Source of these receptors: a man aged 45-65 years who received an inactivated influenza vaccine.

The chain is built from TRBV5-1 and TRBJ2-5; D possibly corresponds to TRBD1 (6 bases). Germline V gene lookup returns CDR1 SGHRS and CDR2 YFSETQ. The CDR3 has 15 amino acids. The V and J ends lost 0 bases and 4 bases respectively, with 13 bases between them. The CDR3 DNA is TGCGCCAGCAGCTTGGGCAGGGGCAAGGGAGAGACCCAGTACTTC. Translation gives CASSLGRGKGETQYF.

In its sample, this clonotype was seen many times. The chain carries TRBV29-1 and TRBJ2-4; D might be TRBD1 (5 bases). V lost 1 base, J lost 9 bases, and 16 bases lay in between. CDR1 and CDR2 (germline): SQVTM, ANQGSEA. CDR3 length: 14 amino acids. CDR3 DNA: TGCAGCGTTGAAGTGCGCCAGGGTGTTGGCATTCAGTACTTC. The encoded protein is CSVEVRQGVGIQYF. The variable domain in full, completed from reference TRBV29-1 and TRBJ2-4, reads SAVISQKPSRDICQRGTSLTIQCQVDSQVTMMFWYRQQPGQSLTLIATANQGSEATYESGFVIDKFPISRPNLTFSTLTVSNMSPEDSSIYLCSVEVRQGVGIQYFGAGTRLSVL.

This clonotype was counted at least ten times. For the CDR3, the DNA is TGTGCCATCAGTGATTCCGGGGCAGATACGCAGTATTTT. It encodes CAISDSGADTQYF. This chain joins TRBV10-3 and TRBJ2-3, with D maybe TRBD2 (5 bases). Germline values: CDR1 ENHRY, CDR2 SYGVKD. The CDR3 has 13 amino acids. V lost 3 bases, J lost 4 bases, and 8 bases lay in between.

Worth noting for this clonotype: This may be a read error: a much more frequent sequence differs by one nucleotide. The chain joins TRBV24-1 to TRBJ2-3; perhaps TRBD2 as D (6 bases). Germline V gene sequence: CDR1 KGHDR, CDR2 SFDVKD. CDR3 length: 15 residues. This CDR3 reads CATSGGTISTDAQYF. DNA of the CDR3: TGTGCCACCAGTGGCGGGACCATATCGACAGATGCGCAGTATTTT.

This clonotype was observed many times. The chain carries TRBV12-3 or TRBV12-4 and TRBJ2-7; weak D call: TRBD2 (5 bases). Trimming left V 3 bases short and J 6 bases short, with 15 bases between. The CDR3 is 14 amino acids. The CDR3 DNA follows: TGTGCCAGCAGTTTTAGGAGGCGGGTTGGCGAGCAGTACTTC. Translation gives CASSFRRRVGEQYF.

This clonotype was picked up many times. The V and J genes are TRBV7-9 and TRBJ1-2, with TRBD1 matching over 7 bases. The CDR3 loop spans 15 amino acids. Trimming took 2 bases from V and 5 from J; bases not matched to a gene: 8. Germline V CDR1 and CDR2: SEHNR, FQNEAQ (reference sequence). CDR3 in DNA: TGTGCCAGCAGCTTAACCGGGACAGCGGGATATGGCTACACCTTC. Its translation: CASSLTGTAGYGYTF.

This chain joins TRBV5-5 and TRBJ1-4; D is unclear. The CDR3 sequence is 16 residues long. Germline values: CDR1 SGHKS, CDR2 YYEKEE (reference sequence). Trimming removed 4 bases at V and 5 bases at J, with 18 bases between. The CDR3 reads CASSPTWVVENEKLFF. The CDR3 region has the DNA TGTGCCAGCAGCCCCACCTGGGTGGTCGAGAATGAAAAACTGTTTTTT.

The rearrangement uses TRBV7-9 and TRBJ2-3; 7 nucleotides agree with TRBD2. The CDR3 is 14 residues long. The trim removed 4 bases at V and 10 bases at J, leaving 11 bases unmatched. Germline V gives CDR1 SEHNR, CDR2 FQNEAQ (reference sequence). The chain's CDR3 is CASSSTGGSISQYF. Written as DNA, the CDR3 is TGTGCCAGCAGCTCCACGGGGGGATCTATCTCGCAGTATTTT.

This clonotype appeared many times. The V gene is TRBV18, the J gene TRBJ2-5; the D is unclear. Trimming took 0 bases from V and 2 from J, leaving 10 bases between them. The germline V gene has CDR1 KGHSH and CDR2 LQKENI. The CDR3 is 15 residues long. CDR3 nucleotide sequence: TGTGCCAGCTCACCACCTGCCAGGTTGCAAGAGACCCAGTACTTC. Translating gives CASSPPARLQETQYF.

This clonotype was observed many times. Here the CDR3 reads CSAHGLAGITDTQYF. The DNA of the CDR3 is TGCAGTGCTCACGGGCTAGCGGGAATCACAGATACGCAGTATTTT. The chain employs TRBV20-1 and TRBJ2-3; 9 bases fit TRBD2. Trimming at V came to 5 bases and at J to 2 bases, leaving 8 bases not matched to a gene. The CDR3 runs to 15 residues. CDR1 is DFQATT and CDR2 is SNEGSKA in the germline V gene (reference sequence).

This clonotype was counted only a few times. This chain links TRBV12-3 or TRBV12-4 with TRBJ2-1; possibly TRBD2 for D (5 bases). This CDR3 region has 13 residues. V shed 1 base and J shed 7 bases, with 8 bases lying between them. Here the CDR3 reads CASSLESGNEQFF. The CDR3 DNA reads as TGTGCCAGCAGTTTAGAGAGCGGAAATGAGCAGTTCTTC.

This clonotype is labeled as medium-sized (0.01 to 0.1%). This chain uses TRBV5-1 with TRBJ1-1; TRBD1 agrees at 10 bases. Germline loops: CDR1 SGHRS, CDR2 YFSETQ. This CDR3 has 14 residues. V gave up 4 bases and J gave up 11 bases; unmatched junction bases: 11. CDR3 DNA sequence: TGCGCCAGCAGCAACCGGGACAGGGGACTGGGGGCTTTCTTT. Translating it yields CASSNRDRGLGAFF.

This clonotype was observed a handful of times. The V call is TRBV6-4, the J call TRBJ2-3; D not certain. Trimming removed 2 bases from V and 1 base from J, with 10 bases in between. This CDR3 has 15 residues. Germline-derived CDR1 and CDR2 are MRHNA and SNTAGT. The CDR3 DNA follows: TGTGCCAGCAGTGACGAAGGCCTAGGCACAGATACGCAGTATTTT. Residues: CASSDEGLGTDTQYF.

V usage is TRBV20-1 and J usage is TRBJ2-1, with D uncertain. Looked up from germline, CDR1 is DFQATT and CDR2 is SNEGSKA (reference sequence). The CDR3 is 13 residues long. V was trimmed by 0 bases and J by 6 bases, leaving 9 bases between them. As DNA, the CDR3 is TGCAGTGCTAGAGATCGGTGGGGCAATGAGCAGTTCTTC. Translating gives CSARDRWGNEQFF.

The sample holds a few counts of this clonotype. The chain uses TRBV29-1 and TRBJ2-7, with TRBD2 matching over 11 bases. V shed 7 bases, J shed 6 bases, and the junction held 11 bases outside the gene matches. The CDR3 is 14 amino acids. Germline assignment: CDR1 SQVTM and CDR2 ANQGSEA. CDR3 residues: CSAQTLAGGSEQYF. The DNA for the CDR3 is TGCAGCGCCCAGACTCTAGCGGGAGGTAGCGAGCAGTACTTC.

CDR3 region: CASSQARDRTQYF. CDR3 in DNA: TGCGCCAGCAGCCAAGCCCGAGACAGGACCCAGTACTTC. The J gene is TRBJ2-5, the V gene TRBV4-3; D is perhaps TRBD1 (5 bases). Trimming removed 1 base at V and 7 bases at J, with 10 bases between. This CDR3 region has 13 residues. Germline V gene lookup returns CDR1 LGHNA and CDR2 YSLEER.

The chain has TRBV20-1 and TRBJ2-3, with D tentatively TRBD1 (6 bases). This CDR3 is built from 14 residues. In germline, CDR1 is DFQATT, CDR2 SNEGSKA (reference sequence). Trimming left V 6 bases short and J 2 bases short, with 15 bases between. CDR3 nucleotide sequence: TGCAGTGCCAGCTGGGGGCGGTTCACAGATACGCAGTATTTT. This encodes CSASWGRFTDTQYF.

This clonotype was observed at least ten times. The V gene is TRBV6-2 or TRBV6-3, the J gene TRBJ2-1; no definite D call. The CDR3 extends over 11 amino acids. V was pared by 6 bases and J by 10 bases, with 10 bases between. The germline gives CDR1 MNHEY, CDR2 SVGEGT. The CDR3 loop is CASSYGGEQFF. In DNA form, the CDR3 reads TGTGCCAGCAGCTACGGCGGAGAGCAGTTCTTC.

There are a few counts of this clonotype. V is TRBV5-5 and J is TRBJ2-1; 7 bases are shared with TRBD2. The CDR3 contains 15 residues. The V and J ends lost 4 bases and 2 bases, in that order; junction bases with no gene match: 6. Germline V gene sequence: CDR1 SGHKS, CDR2 YYEKEE (reference sequence). The CDR3 spells CASSLWSGTYNEQFF. CDR3 nucleotides: TGTGCCAGCAGCCTATGGAGCGGGACCTACAATGAGCAGTTCTTC. The full variable domain, in which reference TRBV5-5 and TRBJ2-1 provide the parts outside the CDR3, is DAGVTQSPTHLIKTRGQQVTLRCSPISGHKSVSWYQQVLGQGPQFIFQYYEKEERGRGNFPDRFSARQFPNYSSELNVNALLLGDSALYLCASSLWSGTYNEQFFGPGTRLTVL.

In this sample, this clonotype turned up many times. CDR3 loop: CSARGTGGASYTF. As DNA, the CDR3 is TGCAGTGCGCGCGGGACAGGGGGCGCGAGCTACACCTTC. V gene TRBV20-1 combines with J gene TRBJ1-2; 12 nucleotides line up with TRBD1. The CDR3 consists of 13 residues. Germline CDR1 DFQATT, CDR2 SNEGSKA (reference sequence). J was trimmed by 9 bases and V by 6 bases; bases with no gene match: 8.

This clonotype came up a few times. The chain combines TRBV6-2 or TRBV6-3 with TRBJ2-5; D not certain. The germline CDR1 and CDR2 sequences are MNHEY and SVGEGT. The V end was cut by 0 bases, the J end by 5 bases, with 10 bases between. This CDR3 is built from 14 residues. CDR3 residues: CASSYSGGTETQYF. CDR3 bases: TGTGCCAGCAGTTACTCTGGCGGTACGGAGACCCAGTACTTC.

The chain links TRBV4-2 to TRBJ2-1; D unclear. V gave up 4 bases and J gave up 0 bases, with 13 bases separating them. CDR1 is LGHNA and CDR2 is YNFKEQ in the germline V gene. The CDR3 spans 16 residues. CDR3 protein: CASSPLQVSSYNEQFF. The CDR3 region has the DNA TGTGCCAGCAGCCCCCTTCAAGTTAGCTCCTACAATGAGCAGTTCTTC.

V is TRBV5-4 and J is TRBJ2-5; D might be TRBD1 (5 bases). The CDR3 loop spans 16 amino acids. Germline V CDR1 and CDR2: SGHNT, YYREEE (reference sequence). The V and J ends lost 4 bases and 1 base respectively, with 17 bases between them. The CDR3 DNA reads TGTGCCAGCAGCCCAGGACAATACCTTTCCCAAGAGACCCAGTACTTC. Translation: CASSPGQYLSQETQYF.

The chain recombines TRBV7-9 with TRBJ1-4; a possible D gene is TRBD1 (5 bases). The CDR3 runs to 15 residues. V dropped 2 bases and J dropped 7 bases, with 14 bases sitting between them. Germline V CDR1 and CDR2: SEHNR, FQNEAQ (reference sequence). CDR3: CASSLPGGGSEKLFF. The CDR3 nucleotides are TGTGCCAGCAGCTTACCCGGGGGGGGGAGTGAAAAACTGTTTTTT.

The chain recombines TRBV19 with TRBJ2-7, with a weak D call TRBD2 (5 bases). Germline V CDR1 and CDR2: LNHDA, SQIVND (reference sequence). The germline V and J ends were trimmed by 6 bases and 3 bases, with 18 bases remaining between them. The CDR3 spans 15 residues. The chain's CDR3 is CASSTEAGIDYEQYF. In DNA form, the CDR3 reads TGTGCCAGTAGCACCGAGGCGGGTATAGACTACGAGCAGTACTTC.

The genes are TRBV27 and TRBJ2-7; TRBD2 aligns across 8 bases. There are 15 residues in the CDR3. Germline V gives CDR1 MNHEY, CDR2 SMNVEV (reference sequence). The V gene end was trimmed by 4 bases and the J gene end by 5 bases; junction bases not matched to a gene: 10. For the CDR3, the DNA is TGTGCCAGCAGTTCCCCTGCCGGGAGGGTTCACGAGCAGTACTTC. Amino acids: CASSSPAGRVHEQYF.